These T cell receptor beta chains were read from a single sample in a study of T cell responses to AZD1222 COVID-19 vaccine. The protocol was immunoSEQ multiplex PCR, while the TCRdb copy is restricted to in-frame clones and leaves out a portion. The sample lists about 140,000 clones, 90% occurring once. The material was peripheral blood, obtained on day 0 of AZD1222 vaccination. These TCRs come from an adult in good health. The CDR3 runs from the conserved cysteine through the conserved F or W. The D gene is left open where the match is weak. Size is stated for part of the rows, as once, few or many counts, or as a class when the clone is expanded.

TRBV19	-	TRBJ1-1	-	CASSIDLNSQAFF	TGTGCCAGTAGTATAGATCTTAACAGTCAAGCTTTCTTT
TRBV6-2/TRBV6-3	TRBD1	TRBJ2-1	once	CASSHIPGQGLDEQFF	TGTGCCAGCAGCCATATACCCGGACAGGGTCTCGATGAGCAGTTCTTC
TRBV4-2	-	TRBJ2-7	-	CASSQDLRYSPYEQYF	TGTGCCAGCAGCCAAGATCTGAGGTACAGTCCCTACGAGCAGTACTTC
TRBV29-1	-	TRBJ1-5	-	CSAQGRGPNQPQHF	TGCAGCGCCCAAGGAAGGGGTCCCAATCAGCCCCAGCATTTT
TRBV2	-	TRBJ1-2	-	CASSTPGMGYGYTF	TGTGCCAGCAGTACCCCAGGGATGGGCTATGGCTACACCTTC
TRBV9	TRBD1	TRBJ2-5	-	CASSATGQGQETQYF	TGTGCCAGCAGCGCTACGGGACAGGGACAAGAGACCCAGTACTTC
TRBV11-2	-	TRBJ2-3	-	CASSFGGLGSDTQYF	TGTGCCAGCAGCTTCGGCGGGCTCGGGTCAGATACGCAGTATTTT
TRBV27	TRBD1	TRBJ1-6	few	CASSLSLGQGDSYNSPLHF	TGTGCCAGCAGTTTATCACTTGGACAGGGGGACTCCTATAATTCACCCCTCCACTTT
TRBV7-3	TRBD1	TRBJ1-2	-	CASSPGTGGSGYTF	TGTGCCAGCAGCCCCGGGACAGGGGGTTCTGGCTACACCTTC
TRBV3-1/TRBV3-2	TRBD2	TRBJ2-7	-	CASSQARTSSPADEQYF	TGTGCCAGCAGCCAGGCCCGGACTAGCAGTCCTGCAGACGAGCAGTACTTC
TRBV6-6	-	TRBJ2-5	-	CASSYDQETQYF	TGTGCCAGCAGTTACGACCAAGAGACCCAGTACTTC
TRBV10-3	TRBD2	TRBJ2-2	-	CAISEKGKGAGLGAGELFF	TGTGCCATCAGTGAGAAGGGCAAAGGAGCGGGGCTCGGTGCCGGGGAGCTGTTTTTT
TRBV5-5	-	TRBJ2-5	once	CASSLGWQSETQYF	TGTGCCAGCAGCTTGGGCTGGCAGTCAGAGACCCAGTACTTC
TRBV2	-	TRBJ2-2	-	CASGPPGVHTGELFF	TGTGCCAGCGGACCCCCAGGGGTCCACACCGGGGAGCTGTTTTTT
TRBV6-5	-	TRBJ1-1	once	CASSRTVNTEAFF	TGTGCCAGCAGCAGAACAGTGAACACTGAAGCTTTCTTT
TRBV19	TRBD1	TRBJ1-5	-	CASSIEQGAGQPQHF	TGTGCCAGTAGTATAGAACAGGGGGCTGGTCAGCCCCAGCATTTT
TRBV5-1	-	TRBJ2-3	once	CASSYGSTDTQYF	TGCGCCAGCAGCTATGGCAGCACAGATACGCAGTATTTT
TRBV2	TRBD1	TRBJ1-4	-	CASSRQGANEKLFF	TGTGCCAGCAGTCGACAGGGAGCTAATGAAAAACTGTTTTTT
TRBV19	-	TRBJ1-5	-	CASSIGDRMRLNQPQHF	TGTGCCAGTAGTATCGGGGATCGGATGCGTCTAAATCAGCCCCAGCATTTT
TRBV3-1/TRBV3-2	TRBD1	TRBJ1-3	once	CASSHANRGSGNTIYF	TGTGCCAGCAGCCATGCAAACAGGGGAAGTGGAAACACCATATATTTT
TRBV5-1	-	TRBJ1-2	-	CASSLESGAGNYGYTF	TGCGCCAGCAGCTTGGAGTCAGGGGCTGGCAACTATGGCTACACCTTC
TRBV11-2	-	TRBJ1-1	-	CASSLSNTEAFF	TGTGCCAGCAGCTTAAGTAACACTGAAGCTTTCTTT
TRBV15	TRBD1	TRBJ2-7	-	CATARRQGGSYEQYF	TGTGCCACCGCTCGCCGACAGGGTGGGTCCTACGAGCAGTACTTC
TRBV11-2	-	TRBJ2-1	-	CASTRGTGLDSEQFF	TGTGCCAGCACACGCGGGACGGGCTTGGACAGTGAGCAGTTCTTC
TRBV29-1	-	TRBJ1-2	-	CSVGTRLPSRDGYTF	TGCAGCGTTGGGACAAGACTACCGAGTAGAGATGGCTACACCTTC
TRBV24-1	TRBD1	TRBJ2-1	-	CATSQNGQGAFNEQFF	TGTGCCACCAGCCAGAACGGACAGGGGGCGTTCAATGAGCAGTTCTTC
TRBV18	TRBD2	TRBJ2-3	-	CASSPTSGGFTDTQYF	TGTGCCAGCTCACCGACTAGCGGGGGGTTTACAGATACGCAGTATTTT
TRBV5-4	-	TRBJ2-7	-	CASSKDLSWDEQYF	TGTGCCAGCAGCAAGGACCTATCCTGGGACGAGCAGTACTTC
TRBV7-2	-	TRBJ1-2	-	CASSDGTEHGYTF	TGTGCCAGCAGCGACGGGACGGAACATGGCTACACCTTC
TRBV7-8	-	TRBJ1-2	-	CASSLLSRGGYTF	TGTGCCAGCAGCTTACTCAGCAGGGGCGGCTACACCTTC
TRBV6-5	-	TRBJ1-4	-	CASRPTPVEEKLFF	TGTGCCAGCAGACCGACCCCTGTCGAGGAAAAACTGTTTTTT
TRBV30	-	TRBJ1-5	-	CAWSVDSSHQPQHF	TGTGCCTGGAGTGTTGACAGTAGCCATCAGCCCCAGCATTTT
TRBV5-1	-	TRBJ2-2	-	CASSLSGENTGELFF	TGCGCCAGCAGCTTGAGTGGGGAGAACACCGGGGAGCTGTTTTTT
TRBV30	TRBD1	TRBJ1-1	-	CACYRGARLMNTEAFF	TGTGCCTGCTACAGGGGGGCACGTCTTATGAACACTGAAGCTTTCTTT
TRBV11-1	TRBD2	TRBJ2-3	few	CASSPHGGVRTDTQYF	TGTGCCAGCAGCCCACATGGGGGGGTGAGGACAGATACGCAGTATTTT
TRBV3-1/TRBV3-2	-	TRBJ2-7	few	CASSQDYSYEQYF	TGTGCCAGCAGCCAAGATTACAGCTACGAGCAGTACTTC
TRBV5-1	-	TRBJ2-3	once	CASSVHGGGTDTQYF	TGCGCCAGCAGCGTCCATGGTGGGGGCACAGATACGCAGTATTTT
TRBV24-1	-	TRBJ2-3	-	CATSDPGPISTDTQYF	TGTGCCACCAGTGACCCCGGACCAATAAGCACAGATACGCAGTATTTT
TRBV5-4	TRBD1	TRBJ2-1	-	CASSLGTGGGNEQFF	TGTGCCAGCAGCCTAGGGACAGGGGGGGGGAATGAGCAGTTCTTC
TRBV6-1	-	TRBJ1-4	-	CASSENVFGEVAEKLFF	TGTGCCAGCAGTGAAAATGTGTTCGGGGAGGTAGCCGAAAAACTGTTTTTT
TRBV7-2	TRBD2	TRBJ2-7	-	CASSLTSGKAYEQYF	TGTGCCAGCAGCCTCACTAGCGGGAAAGCCTACGAGCAGTACTTC
TRBV5-5	-	TRBJ2-7	-	CASGLTRATSEQYF	TGTGCCAGCGGGCTGACTAGGGCTACCTCCGAGCAGTACTTC
TRBV29-1	-	TRBJ1-5	-	CSAGGAGQPQHF	TGCAGCGCCGGCGGGGCAGGCCAGCCCCAGCATTTT
TRBV6-2/TRBV6-3	TRBD1	TRBJ2-3	-	CASSVPGQGYDTQYF	TGTGCCAGCAGTGTACCGGGACAGGGATACGATACGCAGTATTTT
TRBV15	-	TRBJ2-5	-	CATSSTRSSPEETQYF	TGTGCCACCAGCTCCACTCGCTCTAGCCCAGAAGAGACCCAGTACTTC
TRBV6-2/TRBV6-3	-	TRBJ2-7	-	CASSAFGREMVHEQYF	TGTGCCAGCAGTGCCTTCGGCCGGGAGATGGTCCACGAGCAGTACTTC
TRBV5-1	-	TRBJ1-2	once	CASSLDDRAPASF	TGCGCCAGCAGCTTGGACGACCGGGCACCAGCCTCCTTC
TRBV25-1	-	TRBJ1-2	-	CASSENTGPGYTF	TGTGCCAGCAGTGAAAATACAGGCCCCGGCTACACCTTC